These T cell receptor beta chains were read from a single sample in a study of T cells in Graves' hyperthyroidism and ophthalmopathy. TCRdb re-derived calls from the multiplex PCR reads in MiXCR, one entry per CDR3 protein. This sample has around 97,000 distinct CDR3 sequences, with approximately 50% found just once. The sample was blood. Receptors originate from a man aged 35 to 55 with Graves' hyperthyroidism. CDR3s include the opening cysteine and the closing phenylalanine or tryptophan. A D gene is named only where the DNA matches it firmly. Not all rows give a size; the values are once, few, many and, for expanded clones, a class.

j_call	d_call	v_call	clone_size	cdr3_nt	cdr3_aa
TRBJ2-1	TRBD1	TRBV5-8	many	TGTGCCAGCAGGCGACAGGGTGGGAATGAGCAGTTCTTC	CASRRQGGNEQFF
TRBJ1-2	TRBD1	TRBV19	many	TGTGCCAGTAGTCCCGGGACAGGGATTTTCTATGGCTACACCTTC	CASSPGTGIFYGYTF
TRBJ1-1	.	TRBV2	.	TGTGCCAGCATGATCTCTGGGTACACTGAAGCTTTCTTT	CASMISGYTEAFF
TRBJ2-5	TRBD2	TRBV20-1	many	TGCAGTGCTAGGGGGGGACTAGTTGAACTTCTGGAGACCCAGTACTTC	CSARGGLVELLETQYF
TRBJ1-1	.	TRBV2	few	TGTGCCAGCAGTGAAAGGACTGAAGCTTTCTTT	CASSERTEAFF
TRBJ2-7	TRBD1	TRBV25-1	.	TGTGCCAGCAGTGAGCCGAGGGGACAGGGCGGCGCTTACGAGCAGTACTTC	CASSEPRGQGGAYEQYF
TRBJ1-2	.	TRBV30	few	TGTGCCTGGAGTGTTCGGCAGGGCTACACCTTC	CAWSVRQGYTF
TRBJ2-3	TRBD1	TRBV20-1	many	TGCAGTGCTAGGGCTCCGGGACAGGGGGCAGATACGCAGTATTTT	CSARAPGQGADTQYF
TRBJ1-2	.	TRBV12-3/TRBV12-4	.	TGTGCCAGCAGTTTTTTCTCGGCAGGATTCAACTATGGCTACACCTTC	CASSFFSAGFNYGYTF
TRBJ1-2	.	TRBV2	medium-sized	TGTGCCAGCAGTGTTTTCGGGGCGCGAGGCTACACCTTC	CASSVFGARGYTF
TRBJ2-5	TRBD2	TRBV2	.	TGTGCCAGCAGTGCGGGACTAGCGGACCAAGAGACCCAGTACTTC	CASSAGLADQETQYF
TRBJ2-5	TRBD2	TRBV3-1	.	TGTGCCAGCAGCCAGAGAAGTAGCGGGGGTCGGGAGACCCAGTACTTC	CASSQRSSGGRETQYF
TRBJ2-3	.	TRBV3-1	few	TGTGCCAGCAGCCAAGGTTACGGGTCTAGCACAGATACGCAGTATTTT	CASSQGYGSSTDTQYF
TRBJ2-1	TRBD2	TRBV10-2	many	TGCGCCAGCAGCGGCGGGAGCCCATCCTACAATGAGCAGTTCTTC	CASSGGSPSYNEQFF
TRBJ2-1	TRBD2	TRBV6-6	many	TGTGCCAGCAGCCAACTAGCGGGTTACTACAATGAGCAGTTCTTC	CASSQLAGYYNEQFF
TRBJ1-2	TRBD1	TRBV9	many	TGTGCCAGCAGTTTGACAGGGGGAGGCTATGGCTACACCTTC	CASSLTGGGYGYTF
TRBJ2-5	.	TRBV12-3/TRBV12-4	.	TGTGCCAGCAGTTTGTCCACGCTCGGGGAGACCCAGTACTTC	CASSLSTLGETQYF
TRBJ2-3	.	TRBV7-6	.	TGTGCCAGCAGCGTAATGGAGCAGCATGAGCAGTATTTT	CASSVMEQHEQYF
TRBJ1-2	.	TRBV20-1	.	TGCAGTGCTAGACCGGGTTGGGCTGGCTACACCTTC	CSARPGWAGYTF
TRBJ2-2	TRBD1	TRBV2	many	TGTGCCAGCAGTGGACAGGGGGCTACCGGGGAGCTGTTTTTT	CASSGQGATGELFF
TRBJ1-1	.	TRBV7-9	.	TGCGCCAGCAGCCAAGACGTGACGGATTACGACACTGAAGCTTTCTTT	CASSQDVTDYDTEAFF
TRBJ1-2	TRBD1	TRBV15	.	TGTGCCACCTCAGACCAGGGGGGGGTCTACACCTTC	CATSDQGGVYTF
TRBJ1-1	TRBD1	TRBV2	.	TGTGCCAGCAGTCCGGGACAGGGGGAGAACACTGAAGCTTTCTTT	CASSPGQGENTEAFF
TRBJ1-1	.	TRBV29-1	many	TGCAGCGTTGGGGGGCGAGGGACTGAAGCTTTCTTT	CSVGGRGTEAFF
TRBJ2-1	.	TRBV10-1	many	TGCGCCAGCAGTCCCCGAGAAGGGTACGGTGAGCAGTTCTTC	CASSPREGYGEQFF
TRBJ2-7	TRBD1	TRBV6-4	once	TGTGCCAGACGGCACGGGACAGGGAAGTACGAGCAGTACTTC	CARRHGTGKYEQYF
TRBJ2-1	.	TRBV25-1	.	TGTGCTAGAACGAGCTCCTACAATGAGCAGTTCTTC	CARTSSYNEQFF
TRBJ2-4	.	TRBV5-5	many	TGTGCCAGCAGCTGGAGTGGAGGTGAAGTCTCGAGTATTCAGTACTTC	CASSWSGGEVSSIQYF
TRBJ2-7	.	TRBV6-5	many	TGTGCCAGCAGTTACTCGATTACGGGCACCTACGAGCAGTACTTC	CASSYSITGTYEQYF
TRBJ2-7	TRBD2	TRBV20-1	.	TGCAGTGCTAGTCGACTAGCGGGAGGCGAGCAGTACTTC	CSASRLAGGEQYF
TRBJ1-3	.	TRBV12-3/TRBV12-4	.	TGTGCCAGCAGTCCTAAGTGGGCAGGGTCTGGAAACACCATATATTTT	CASSPKWAGSGNTIYF
TRBJ2-2	TRBD2	TRBV9	.	TGTGCCAGCAGCCGCACCCCAGGGACTAGCGGGGAGCTGTTTTTT	CASSRTPGTSGELFF